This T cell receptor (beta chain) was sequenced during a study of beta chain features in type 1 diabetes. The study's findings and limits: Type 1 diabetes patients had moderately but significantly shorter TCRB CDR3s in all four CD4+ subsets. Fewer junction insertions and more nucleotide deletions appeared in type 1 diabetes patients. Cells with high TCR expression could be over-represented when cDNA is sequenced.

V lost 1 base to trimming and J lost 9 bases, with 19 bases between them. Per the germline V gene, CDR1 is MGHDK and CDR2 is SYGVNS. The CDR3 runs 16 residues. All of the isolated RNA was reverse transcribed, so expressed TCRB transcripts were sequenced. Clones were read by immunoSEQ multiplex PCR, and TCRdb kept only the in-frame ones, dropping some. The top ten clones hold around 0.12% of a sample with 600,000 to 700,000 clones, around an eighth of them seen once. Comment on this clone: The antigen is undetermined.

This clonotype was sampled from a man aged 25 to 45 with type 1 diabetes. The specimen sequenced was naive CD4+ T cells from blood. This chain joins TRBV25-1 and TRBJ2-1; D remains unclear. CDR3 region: CASSELLDLARSEQFF. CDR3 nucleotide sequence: TGTGCCAGCAGTGAATTGTTGGACCTCGCCCGTAGTGAGCAGTTCTTC.